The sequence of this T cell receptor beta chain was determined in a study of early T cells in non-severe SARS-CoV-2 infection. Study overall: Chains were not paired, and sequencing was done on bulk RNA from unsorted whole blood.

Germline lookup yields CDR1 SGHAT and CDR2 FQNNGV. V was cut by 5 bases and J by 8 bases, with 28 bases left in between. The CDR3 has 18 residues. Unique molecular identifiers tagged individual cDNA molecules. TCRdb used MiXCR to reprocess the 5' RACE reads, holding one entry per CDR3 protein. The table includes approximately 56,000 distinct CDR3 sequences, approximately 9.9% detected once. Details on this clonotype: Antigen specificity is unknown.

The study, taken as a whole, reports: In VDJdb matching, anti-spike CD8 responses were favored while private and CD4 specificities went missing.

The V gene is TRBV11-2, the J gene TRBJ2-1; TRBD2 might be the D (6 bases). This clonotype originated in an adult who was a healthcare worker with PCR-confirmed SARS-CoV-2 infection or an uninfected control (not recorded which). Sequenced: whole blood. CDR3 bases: TGTGCCAGCAGCCATCCGGGGACTTCCCGGGGGTCTTTGGATGAGCAGTTCTTC. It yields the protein CASSHPGTSRGSLDEQFF. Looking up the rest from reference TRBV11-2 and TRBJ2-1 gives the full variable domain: EAGVAQSPRYKIIEKRQSVAFWCNPISGHATLYWYQQILGQGPKLLIQFQNNGVVDDSQLPKDRFSAERLKGVDSTLKIQPAKLEDSAVYLCASSHPGTSRGSLDEQFFGPGTRLTVL.